These T cell receptor beta chains were read from a single sample in a study of blood T cells in healthy people across ages. One entry per CDR3 protein results from TCRdb running MiXCR on the 5' RACE reads. The sample shows hundreds of thousands of distinct CDR3 sequences, about 37% of them seen only once. The sample comprised blood. The receptor source for this set is a man between 18 and 35 years old in good health. Each CDR3 is given with its conserved first and last residue. Each record gives: clone size, V gene, D gene, J gene, CDR3 DNA, CDR3 protein. D genes are given only for firm matches. Size is stated for part of the rows, as once, few or many counts, or as a class when the clone is expanded.

>many|TRBV12-3/TRBV12-4|TRBD1|TRBJ1-4
TGTGCCAGCAGCCCTTCCGGGACAGGGGATGAAAAACTGTTTTTT
CASSPSGTGDEKLFF
>many|TRBV9|TRBD2|TRBJ2-5
TGTGCCAGCAGCGTAGGAATGGCTAGCGGTTCTCAAGAGACCCAGTACTTC
CASSVGMASGSQETQYF
>.|TRBV20-1|.|TRBJ1-6
TGCAGTGCTAGAGATCGCGGACTTTCATATAATTCACCCCTCCACTTT
CSARDRGLSYNSPLHF
>.|TRBV3-1|.|TRBJ1-2
TGTGCCAGCAGCCAAGAGGAGCCAAACCCCTATGGCTACACCTTC
CASSQEEPNPYGYTF
>few|TRBV7-2|.|TRBJ1-1
TGTGCCAGCAGCTTAGCGCTCACAGTGAACACTGAAGCTTTCTTT
CASSLALTVNTEAFF
>few|TRBV7-9|.|TRBJ2-3
TGTGCCAGCGAGGAGGCCCTTCACACAGATACGCAGTATTTT
CASEEALHTDTQYF
>many|TRBV6-6|TRBD1|TRBJ2-1
TGTGCCAGCAGCTCAGGACAGGGGGGGTACAATGAGCAGTTCTTC
CASSSGQGGYNEQFF
>.|TRBV4-3|.|TRBJ1-4
TGCGCCAGCAGCCAAGAAGCCACGGCGGTACTGTTTTTT
CASSQEATAVLFF
>.|TRBV20-1|TRBD2|TRBJ2-3
TGCAGTGCTCGCCGGGACCTAGCGGGGGCCCCAGATACGCAGTATTTT
CSARRDLAGAPDTQYF
>.|TRBV12-3/TRBV12-4|.|TRBJ2-1
TGTGCCAGCAGTTTGGACCTAGCCAATGAGCAGTTCTTC
CASSLDLANEQFF
>.|TRBV12-3/TRBV12-4|.|TRBJ1-1
TGTGCCAGCAGCCCTCAGGCAGGGGCCGCTGAAGCTTTCTTT
CASSPQAGAAEAFF
>.|TRBV29-1|.|TRBJ2-4
TGCAGCGTTGAAGATCTTGGCAAAAACATTCAGTACTTC
CSVEDLGKNIQYF
>.|TRBV27|TRBD1|TRBJ1-2
TGTGCCAGCAGTCAGGACAGGGGGCCCTCTAACTATGGCTACACCTTC
CASSQDRGPSNYGYTF
>.|TRBV7-9|TRBD1|TRBJ1-1
TGTGCCAGCAGCTTAGCCCCGGGGACAGGGGTCGGCACTGAAGCTTTCTTT
CASSLAPGTGVGTEAFF
>.|TRBV6-2/TRBV6-3|.|TRBJ1-1
TGTGCCAACGCTGGAGAAACCCCTGAAGCTTTCTTT
CANAGETPEAFF
>.|TRBV7-2|.|TRBJ1-1
TGTGCCAGCAGCTTAGCCGCCGTGAAAGGGACTGAAGCTTTCTTT
CASSLAAVKGTEAFF
>.|TRBV2|.|TRBJ1-2
.
CVRKKDKTLSNYGCTF
>once|TRBV7-2|.|TRBJ2-5
TGTGCCAGCAGCTTCCTAGGTGATGAGACCCAGTACTTC
CASSFLGDETQYF
>.|TRBV28|.|TRBJ2-1
TGTGCCAGCAGTTTACGAACCCGACTCCAAGAGACCCAGTTCTTC
CASSLRTRLQETQFF
>.|TRBV25-1|.|TRBJ2-7
TGTGCCAGCAGTGGGACTGACAGTTCCTACAATGAGCAGTACTTC
CASSGTDSSYNEQYF
>.|TRBV2|TRBD2|TRBJ2-7
TGTGCCAGCGGCGGGGGGCTTAGTGTTTACGAGCAGTACTTC
CASGGGLSVYEQYF
>once|TRBV30|.|TRBJ1-2
TGTGCCTGGAGGGGGCAAGGAACGAACTATGGCTACACCTTC
CAWRGQGTNYGYTF
>.|TRBV12-3/TRBV12-4|.|TRBJ2-4
TGTGCCAGCAGTCGGGGCCCGGAAAACATTCAGTACTTC
CASSRGPENIQYF
>many|TRBV4-1|TRBD1|TRBJ1-2
TGCGCCAGCATGACTCGACAGGGGGGAGAGGACTATGGCTACACCTTC
CASMTRQGGEDYGYTF
>few|TRBV20-1|TRBD2|TRBJ2-7
TGCAGTGCTAGTAGTGCGGGGGGGTTCTACGAGCAGTACTTC
CSASSAGGFYEQYF
>.|TRBV20-1|TRBD2|TRBJ2-5
TGCAGTGCCGGAATTACTAGCGGGGGGGAGAATGAGCAGTACTTC
CSAGITSGGENEQYF
>few|TRBV29-1|.|TRBJ2-1
TGCAGCGGTGAGAACTACAATGAGCAGTTCTTC
CSGENYNEQFF
>few|TRBV9|.|TRBJ2-3
TGTGCCAGCAGCGTATATTCACACGGCACAGATACGCAGTATTTT
CASSVYSHGTDTQYF